One T cell receptor beta chain is described in this entry. Antigen unknown. The data were obtained in a study of T cell responses to AZD1222 COVID-19 vaccine. Study-wide results and caveats: Nearly half of spike-specific TCRs reportedly target variant regions that are unmutated in the B.1.351 and B.1.1.7 variants.

Clones were sequenced by immunoSEQ multiplex PCR, and TCRdb holds only the in-frame ones, with some missing. The repertoire includes roughly 180,000 clones, around 92% of them detected once, and approximately 1.2% sits in the top ten. The CDR3 is made up of 19 amino acids. V gave up 3 bases and J gave up 0 bases; unmatched junction bases: 14. Per the germline V gene, CDR1 is SGHKS and CDR2 is YYEKEE (reference sequence). Sequences were derived from peripheral blood, sampled 28 days after the second AZD1222 dose. The chain combines TRBV5-5 with TRBJ2-3; 9 bases match TRBD1. The receptor was derived from an adult who received the AZD1222 COVID-19 vaccine. CDR3 loop: CASSSGQGRSEWSTDTQYF. CDR3 nucleotide sequence: TGTGCCAGCAGCTCCGGACAGGGGCGAAGCGAATGGAGCACAGATACGCAGTATTTT.